This T cell receptor beta chain was identified in a study of shared clonotypes between healthy human individuals. About the study: Researchers assigned three CD4 naive, three CD4 memory, two CD8 naive and one CD8 memory plate to each donor. The study's findings and limits: Several donors had around 5% of their naive CD4 clonotypes in common. Non-shared clonotypes displayed generation probabilities falling below those of clonotypes present in all four donors.

With respect to this clone: What it recognizes is unknown.

The input for sorted-subset replicate PCRs was around 0.2 ug DNA, about 30,000 T cell genomes. Produced via immunoSEQ multiplex PCR; TCRdb's table is partial and in-frame only. Here the sample spans roughly 400,000 clones, around 96% being singletons. Trimming cost V 6 bases and J 4 bases, with 9 bases left between them. Germline CDR1 reads MDHEN; CDR2 reads SYDVKM. The CDR3 runs to 12 residues. The TCR was taken from a man aged 25 to 40 in good health. V and J are TRBV28 and TRBJ1-2, with D possibly being TRBD1 (6 bases). The sequencing sample was made of memory CD8+ T cells sorted from blood. The subset was: CD45RO+ cells pooled with CCR7-negative TemRA cells. CDR3 bases: TGTGCCAGCAGCCAACAGGGCTATGGCTACACCTTC. Protein: CASSQQGYGYTF.